Listed here is a single T cell receptor (beta chain). Seattle researchers signed up patients amid active infection and tracked them longitudinally. The V gene lost 6 bases and the J gene lost 2 bases, with 22 bases spanning the gap. The germline CDR1 and CDR2 sequences are MNHEY and SMNVEV (reference sequence). The CDR3 is 18 residues long. The data are from a study of blood T cell repertoires in COVID-19. About the study: Samples came from the United States, Italy and Spain, spanning acute and convalescent COVID-19. T cells, B-cell-depleted T cells, or PBMCs supplied cDNA or gDNA.

TCRdb's table, derived via immunoSEQ multiplex PCR, lists solely in-frame clones and lacks some. There are about 340,000 clones in the sample; 87% occur only once, and around 6% lies in the top ten. The TCR was taken from a woman between 45 and 65 years old with COVID-19, enrolled during active disease. Sequencing was carried out using peripheral blood. This chain joins TRBV27 and TRBJ2-2; the D gene is possibly TRBD2 (5 bases). The CDR3 region has the DNA TGTGCCAGCAGGGGAAGGGAACAGACTAACCCTAACACCGGGGAGCTGTTTTTT. Amino acids: CASRGREQTNPNTGELFF.